This T cell receptor (beta chain) was captured by sequencing in a study of cytomegalovirus exposure and HLA in healthy donors (dated by TCRdb to between 2016 and 2019). For the study in its entirety: In an earlier analysis of 450 to 750 of the donors, around 300 Gb of sequence data and some 100 million unique TCR beta sequences from about 179 million T cells were reported. Approximately 310 gigabases of sequencing data and 80 million or so unique TCR sequences were included in an early release covering 500 to 750 HLA-typed donors. Of the 350 to 450 genotyped donors, about 80% fell in the genetic ancestry cluster associated with self-reported Caucasian donors. The aim of the study was to test whether cataloging public T cell receptors could identify signatures of past pathogen exposure. The study profiled the T cell repertoires of 500 to 800 subjects by immunosequencing and related them to cytomegalovirus serostatus. In addition to the first cohort of 666 subjects, a separate validation cohort of under 150 different subjects was used. High-throughput TCR immunosequencing, statistical association of individual TCRs with disease status, and machine learning were combined to predict cytomegalovirus infection status. In a later analysis, previously published TCR beta repertoires from fewer than 750 donors were re-analyzed and high-resolution HLA genotyping was added so that TCR occurrence patterns could be studied. Rather than using new phenotypic data, the later analysis identified candidate immune exposures from TCR beta sequences and from how often those sequences occurred across donors. An earlier analysis of approximately 500 of the donors applied high-throughput TCR beta sequencing to assess whether each TCR beta V gene segment acted as functional or pseudogenic. Donor age, sex, ethnicity and CMV serostatus were collected together with the repertoire data. In a later genetic analysis, genome-wide SNP genotypes for about 65% of the 666 donors were used, and that subset was treated as a discovery cohort. Every repertoire in the discovery cohort had been generated on one and the same sequencing platform. Both class I and class II loci were covered by HLA typing, at four-digit resolution. Typing coverage varied by locus: roughly 629-640 donors for A, B, C, DRB1 and DQB1; approximately 520 for DQA1; approximately 610 for DPA1; around 450 for DPB1. Roughly 5 DR-DQ haplotypes were handled as single units for association and clustering, since linkage in the cohort was strong. Among about 400 genotyped donors of the cohort, an average of approximately 220,000 unique TCR beta nucleotide sequences was sequenced per donor, of which about 18% were non-productive.

Paper-wide results and their limitations: A later genetic analysis reported fewer N-insertions in productive TCRs among donors in an Asian-associated ancestry cluster than the roughly 650-donor mean. A few of the identified cytomegalovirus-associated TCR beta chains were confirmed in vitro to be specific for cytomegalovirus antigens. Some IMGT-functional V segments, including TRBV6-2 and TRBV6-3, could not be told apart with the 87-base-pair reads, so those segments were excluded. The cohort was sequenced for TCR beta chains only, and without alpha or paired-chain data the features that could be detected were limited. Roughly uniform sequencing depth across donors was assumed in presence/absence analyses, although this assumption may not hold. A later genetic analysis associated a missense DCLRE1C variant with V-gene and J-gene trimming of TCR beta chains, and an independent cohort replicated the association. According to a later analysis, parvovirus B19, influenza, CMV and Epstein-Barr virus appeared linked to several top co-occurrence clusters. Because some donors lacked HLA typing at each locus, the association tests relied only on the typed subset. A cluster of highly shared sequence variants was judged likely to be a technical artifact of the sequencing pipeline. Because counts were too low, fewer than 20 rarely observed V segments, including chromosome 9 orphons, were excluded from the earlier analysis of some 590 of the donors. An earlier analysis of some 560 of the donors showed that most TCR beta V segments appeared in productive rearrangements either about 87% or about 30% of the time, which broadly matched IMGT annotations. The classifier was reported to diagnose cytomegalovirus status with high specificity and sensitivity in both the original cohort and the validation cohort. The study listed 150 to 200 TCR beta chains as associated with cytomegalovirus. Most TCR sequences were seen in very few donors, while some public TCRs were found in many individuals. In a later analysis, the rate of TCR association differed among HLA loci, with DRB1 alleles having the most associated TCRs and HLA-C alleles having the fewest. Specific HLA alleles were associated with 16,951 TCR beta sequences at a false discovery rate of 0.05 in a later analysis. Compared with equally common non-associated chains, HLA-associated TCR beta chains in a later analysis were more clonally expanded and had lower generation probabilities. When HLA alleles, especially DR and DQ, strongly co-occurred, TCR associations were difficult to assign to individual alleles. Immune exposure information for the cohort was limited to CMV serostatus. The authors suggested that the approach could potentially be extended to other disease states and immunological phenotypes. Most CMV-associated TCR beta chains appeared to be HLA-restricted in a later analysis, and the HLA associations seemed to be driven largely by CMV exposure. A further reported finding was that TCR beta sequences accurately predicted the HLA-A and HLA-B alleles for most subjects in the first cohort. Linkage disequilibrium might explain the correlated functional status among segregating V segments, but an unknown experimental factor could not be ruled out.

In total, 500 to 700 healthy bone marrow donors made up the cohort. Cohort members were all nominally healthy when sampled, although unrecorded immune exposures were likely present. The donor tested CMV seronegative and was one of the 352 seronegative cohort members. A peripheral blood sample was provided by each donor, and peripheral blood mononuclear cells were used for TCR beta sequencing. Genomic DNA was extracted from the blood cell samples with the Qiagen DNeasy Blood Extraction Kit. Remarks on this clone: Its binding antigen is unknown. Base qualities are missing; no much larger clone stands one base away.

The CDR1 and CDR2 encoded by the germline V gene are MDHEN and SYDVKM. The CDR3 runs 13 amino acids, cysteine and phenylalanine included. The kept DNA is CDR3 alone, 39 bases in frame from the first base. V drops 5 bases and J drops 2 bases, leaving 10 bases in between. The library was produced with the immunoSEQ multiplex PCR assay. The multiplex PCR relied on a mix of 60 forward primers for TCR Vbeta segments and 13 reverse primers for TCR Jbeta segments. The CDR3 region of rearranged TCR beta genes was amplified from genomic DNA by a multiplex PCR assay. On the Illumina HiSeq System, the amplified TCR beta libraries were sequenced as 87-base-pair reads. Concerning the study's data processing: Across the roughly 700 repertoires, a later analysis counted around 80 million unique TCR beta chains, roughly 11 million of which were shared by at least two donors. A nearest-neighbor algorithm error-corrected the raw reads and collapsed the reads into unique sequences, merging closely related sequences to remove PCR and sequencing errors. V, D and J gene segments were assigned by aligning CDR3 sequences to IMGT reference sequences. For a sequence to be retained, at least a six-nucleotide match to both a V gene segment and a J gene segment was required. Rearrangements were called productive when the CDR3 lacked stop codons and stayed in frame with V and J; all others were non-productive. CDR3 was defined by IMGT convention, running from the second conserved V-encoded cysteine to the conserved J-encoded phenylalanine. The earlier analysis of some 540 of the donors excluded any sequence lacking an unambiguous match to a single V gene segment. An earlier analysis of several hundred of the donors classified V segments as functional when productive rearrangements were above 56.7% and as segregating when the standard deviation between donors was above 5%. To diagnose cytomegalovirus status from the catalog of TCR beta chain sequences, a statistical classification framework was built. V and J gene assignment, in a later analysis, came from comparing TCR nucleotide sequences with IMGT/GENE-DB human TR gene sequences. The TCRdist pipeline was used in a later analysis to assign CDR3 sequences and most-parsimonious VDJ recombination scenarios. In a later analysis, each TCR beta chain was defined by its CDR3 amino acid sequence together with its V-gene family, and reads without a unique V-gene family were excluded. In a later analysis, 450 to 600 highly shared, low-generation-probability nucleotide sequences were removed to address suspected cross-contamination and a sequencing artifact. A later analysis calculated a clonal expansion index for each public chain from normalized within-repertoire ranks of inferred template counts. In a later analysis, generation probabilities were computed with a VDJ recombination model fitted to out-of-frame rearrangements, and the resulting probabilities were checked against IGoR. Hypergeometric tests were used in a later analysis to score TCR-TCR, TCR-HLA and TCR-CMV co-occurrence, with a repertoire-size bias correction applied to the TCR pairs. To estimate false discovery rates, a later analysis permuted the HLA or CMV assignments 20 times. In a later analysis, co-occurring TCRs were grouped using DBSCAN, and TCRdist sequence similarity was added for clustering within HLA-allele-positive subsets. Co-occurrence clustering excluded repertoires with fewer than 30,000 or more than 120,000 public chains, plus five with anomalous nucleotide sharing. What TCRdb holds here is the immuneACCESS table cut down to in-frame rearrangements. Part of the clones is not present; checked against another copy, under half of the missing clones reflect an unresolved V gene, and the others are unexplained. The D gene and trimming were derived from the DNA, and the V and J assignments and clone size from that table. Recorded for this sample are about 160,000 clones; roughly 72% of them occurred a single time. Roughly 1.5% of the sample lies in the top ten.

The source is a man aged 40-49 years in good health and CMV-seronegative. Input material: PBMCs. The chain joins TRBV28 to TRBJ2-7; TRBD2 might be the D gene, on 6 matching bases. The nucleotides read TGTGCCAGCAGTATGGGACTGACCTACGAGCAGTACTTC. This encodes CASSMGLTYEQYF.